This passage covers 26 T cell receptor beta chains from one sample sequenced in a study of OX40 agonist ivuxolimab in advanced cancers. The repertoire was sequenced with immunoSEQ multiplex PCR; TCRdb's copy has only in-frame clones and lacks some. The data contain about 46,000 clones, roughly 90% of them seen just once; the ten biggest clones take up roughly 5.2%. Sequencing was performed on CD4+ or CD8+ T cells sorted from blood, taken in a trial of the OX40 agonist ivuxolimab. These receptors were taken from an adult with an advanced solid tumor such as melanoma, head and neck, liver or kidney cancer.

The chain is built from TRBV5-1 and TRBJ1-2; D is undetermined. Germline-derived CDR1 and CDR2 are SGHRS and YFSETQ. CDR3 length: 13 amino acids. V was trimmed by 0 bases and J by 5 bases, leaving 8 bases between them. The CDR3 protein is CASSLGQTYGYTF. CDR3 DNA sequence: TGCGCCAGCAGCTTGGGGCAGACTTATGGCTACACCTTC.

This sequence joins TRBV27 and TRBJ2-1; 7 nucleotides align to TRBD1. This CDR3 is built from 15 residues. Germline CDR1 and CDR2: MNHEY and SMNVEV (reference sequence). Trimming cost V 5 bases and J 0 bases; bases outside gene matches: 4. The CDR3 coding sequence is TGTGCCAGCAGTGCCAGACAGGGCTCCTACAATGAGCAGTTCTTC. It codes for CASSARQGSYNEQFF.

CDR3 in DNA: TGTGCCACCAGCAACGACAGGGTGGTTGTGCAGCCCCAGCATTTT. It encodes CATSNDRVVVQPQHF. The rearrangement uses TRBV15 and TRBJ1-5; 7 bases align to TRBD1. CDR3 length: 15 residues. CDR1 and CDR2 from the germline V gene are LNHNV and YYDKDF (reference sequence). V was clipped by 4 bases and J by 7 bases; unmatched bases: 10.

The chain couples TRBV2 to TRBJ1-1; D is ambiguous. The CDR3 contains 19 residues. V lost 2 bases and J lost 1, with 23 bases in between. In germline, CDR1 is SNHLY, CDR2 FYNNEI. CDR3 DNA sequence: TGTGCCAGCAGTGAACTCTCCATTGTCTATTGGGCAGAGAACACTGAAGCTTTCTTT. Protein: CASSELSIVYWAENTEAFF.

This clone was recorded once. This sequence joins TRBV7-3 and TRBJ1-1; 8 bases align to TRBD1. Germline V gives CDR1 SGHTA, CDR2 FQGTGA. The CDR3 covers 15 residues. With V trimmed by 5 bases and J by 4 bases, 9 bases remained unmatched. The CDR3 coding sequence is TGTGCCAGCAGCCCAACAGGGGGAGAAGGCACTGAAGCTTTCTTT. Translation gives CASSPTGGEGTEAFF.

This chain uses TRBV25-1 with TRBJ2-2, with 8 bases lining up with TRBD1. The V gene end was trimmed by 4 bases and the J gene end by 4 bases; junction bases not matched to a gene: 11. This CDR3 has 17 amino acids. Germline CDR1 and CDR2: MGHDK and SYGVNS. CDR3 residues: CASSGDPTGVLTGELFF. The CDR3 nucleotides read TGTGCCAGCAGTGGCGACCCGACAGGGGTCCTCACCGGGGAGCTGTTTTTT.

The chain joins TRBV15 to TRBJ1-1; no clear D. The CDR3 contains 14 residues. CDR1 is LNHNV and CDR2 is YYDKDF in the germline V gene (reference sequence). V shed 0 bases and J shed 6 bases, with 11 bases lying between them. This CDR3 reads CATSRDRMTPEAFF. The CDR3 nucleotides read TGTGCCACCAGCAGAGACCGGATGACCCCTGAAGCTTTCTTT. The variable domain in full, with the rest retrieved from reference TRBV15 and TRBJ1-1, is DAMVIQNPRYQVTQFGKPVTLSCSQTLNHNVMYWYQQKSSQAPKLLFHYYDKDFNNEADTPDNFQSRRPNTSFCFLDIRSPGLGDTAMYLCATSRDRMTPEAFFGQGTRLTVV.

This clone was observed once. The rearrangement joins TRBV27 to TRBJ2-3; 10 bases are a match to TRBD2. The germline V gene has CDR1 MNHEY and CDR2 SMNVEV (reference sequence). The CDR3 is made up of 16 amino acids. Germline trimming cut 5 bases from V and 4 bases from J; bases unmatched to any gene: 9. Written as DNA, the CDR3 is TGTGCCAGCAGTCTCAGCGGGGGGGCCGAGGCAGATACGCAGTATTTT. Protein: CASSLSGGAEADTQYF.

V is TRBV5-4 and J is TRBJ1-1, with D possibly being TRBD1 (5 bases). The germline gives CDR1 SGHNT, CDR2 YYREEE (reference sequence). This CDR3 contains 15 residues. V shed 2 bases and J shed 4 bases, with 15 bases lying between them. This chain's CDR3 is CASSFVTGRGTEAFF. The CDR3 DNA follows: TGTGCCAGCAGCTTCGTTACGGGGCGAGGCACTGAAGCTTTCTTT.

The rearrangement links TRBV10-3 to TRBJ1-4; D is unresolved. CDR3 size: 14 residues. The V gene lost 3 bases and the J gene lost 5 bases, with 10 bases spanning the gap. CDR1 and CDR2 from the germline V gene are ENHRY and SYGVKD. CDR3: CAISDWGPNEKLFF. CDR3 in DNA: TGTGCCATCAGTGACTGGGGTCCCAATGAAAAACTGTTTTTT.

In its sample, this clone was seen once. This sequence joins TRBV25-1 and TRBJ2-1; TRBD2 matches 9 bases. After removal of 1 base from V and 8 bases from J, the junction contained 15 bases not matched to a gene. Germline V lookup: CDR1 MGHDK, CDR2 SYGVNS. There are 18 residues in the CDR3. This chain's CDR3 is CASSEFSLVSGRSYEQFF. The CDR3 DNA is TGTGCCAGCAGTGAATTCTCCCTCGTGAGCGGGAGGTCGTATGAGCAGTTCTTC.

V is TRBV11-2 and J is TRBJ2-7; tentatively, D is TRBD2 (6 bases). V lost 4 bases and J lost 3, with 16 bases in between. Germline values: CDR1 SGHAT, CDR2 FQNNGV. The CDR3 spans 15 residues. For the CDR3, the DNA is TGTGCCAGCAGCTCTGACCTGGGTAGCGGCTACGAGCAGTACTTC. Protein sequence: CASSSDLGSGYEQYF. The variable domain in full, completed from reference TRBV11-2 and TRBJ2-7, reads EAGVAQSPRYKIIEKRQSVAFWCNPISGHATLYWYQQILGQGPKLLIQFQNNGVVDDSQLPKDRFSAERLKGVDSTLKIQPAKLEDSAVYLCASSSDLGSGYEQYFGPGTRLTVT.

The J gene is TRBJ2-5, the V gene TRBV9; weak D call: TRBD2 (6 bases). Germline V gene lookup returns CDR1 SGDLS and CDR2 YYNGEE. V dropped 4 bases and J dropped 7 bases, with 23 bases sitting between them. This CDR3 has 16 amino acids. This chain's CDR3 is CASSPSVEGSLGTQYF. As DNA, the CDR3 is TGTGCCAGCAGCCCGTCGGTGGAGGGGTCGTTGGGGACCCAGTACTTC.

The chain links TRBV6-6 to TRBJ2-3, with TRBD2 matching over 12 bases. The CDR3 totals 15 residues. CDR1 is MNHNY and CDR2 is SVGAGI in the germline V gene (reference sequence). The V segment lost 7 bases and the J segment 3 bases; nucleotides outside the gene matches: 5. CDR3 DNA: TGTGCCAGCACCAAACTAGCGGGGGGTACAGATACGCAGTATTTT. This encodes CASTKLAGGTDTQYF.

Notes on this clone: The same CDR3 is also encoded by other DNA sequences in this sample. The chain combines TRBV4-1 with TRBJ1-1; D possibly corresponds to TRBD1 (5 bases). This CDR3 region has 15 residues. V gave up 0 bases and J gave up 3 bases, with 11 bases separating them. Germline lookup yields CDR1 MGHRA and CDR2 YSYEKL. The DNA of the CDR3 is TGCGCCAGCAGCCAAGATCGGGGGTTGGACACTGAAGCTTTCTTT. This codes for CASSQDRGLDTEAFF.

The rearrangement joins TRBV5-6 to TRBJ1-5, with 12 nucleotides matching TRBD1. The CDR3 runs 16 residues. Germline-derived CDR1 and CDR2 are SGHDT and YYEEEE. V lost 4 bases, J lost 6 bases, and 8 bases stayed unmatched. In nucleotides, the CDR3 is TGTGCCAGCAGCCTGTGGGACAGGGGGCTGGGTCAGCCCCAGCATTTT. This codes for CASSLWDRGLGQPQHF.

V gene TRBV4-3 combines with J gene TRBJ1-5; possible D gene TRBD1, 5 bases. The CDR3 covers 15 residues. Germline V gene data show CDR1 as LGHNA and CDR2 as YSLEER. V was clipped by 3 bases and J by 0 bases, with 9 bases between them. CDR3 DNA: TGCGCCAGCAGCCAGGGGGTTGATAGCAATCAGCCCCAGCATTTT. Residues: CASSQGVDSNQPQHF.

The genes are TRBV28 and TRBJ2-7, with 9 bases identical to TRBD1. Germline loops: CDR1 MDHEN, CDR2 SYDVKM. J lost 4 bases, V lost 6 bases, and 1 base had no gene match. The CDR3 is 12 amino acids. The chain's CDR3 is CASRGQGYEQYF. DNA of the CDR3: TGTGCCAGCAGGGGACAGGGTTACGAGCAGTACTTC. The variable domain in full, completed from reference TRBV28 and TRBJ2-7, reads DVKVTQSSRYLVKRTGEKVFLECVQDMDHENMFWYRQDPGLGLRLIYFSYDVKMKEKGDIPEGYSVSREKKERFSLILESASTNQTSMYLCASRGQGYEQYFGPGTRLTVT.

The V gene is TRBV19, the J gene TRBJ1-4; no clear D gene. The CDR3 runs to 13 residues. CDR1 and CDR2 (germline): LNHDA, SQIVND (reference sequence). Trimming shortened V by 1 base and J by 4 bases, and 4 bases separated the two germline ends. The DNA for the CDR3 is TGTGCCAGTAGTATAGTGGGTAATGAAAAACTGTTTTTT. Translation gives CASSIVGNEKLFF.

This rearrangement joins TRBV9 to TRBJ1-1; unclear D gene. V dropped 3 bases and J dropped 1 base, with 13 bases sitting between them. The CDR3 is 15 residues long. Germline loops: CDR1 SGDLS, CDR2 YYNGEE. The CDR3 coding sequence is TGTGCCAGCAGCGGAAGCAACCGTGGGAACACTGAAGCTTTCTTT. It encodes CASSGSNRGNTEAFF. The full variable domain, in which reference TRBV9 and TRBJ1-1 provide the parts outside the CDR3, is DSGVTQTPKHLITATGQRVTLRCSPRSGDLSVYWYQQSLDQGLQFLIQYYNGEERAKGNILERFSAQQFPDLHSELNLSSLELGDSALYFCASSGSNRGNTEAFFGQGTRLTVV.

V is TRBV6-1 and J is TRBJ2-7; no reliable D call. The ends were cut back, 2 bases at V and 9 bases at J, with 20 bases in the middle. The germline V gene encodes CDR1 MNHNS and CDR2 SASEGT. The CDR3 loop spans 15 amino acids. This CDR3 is CASSEIDGPVVGQYF. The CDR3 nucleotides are TGTGCCAGCAGTGAAATAGACGGGCCTGTTGTCGGGCAGTACTTC.

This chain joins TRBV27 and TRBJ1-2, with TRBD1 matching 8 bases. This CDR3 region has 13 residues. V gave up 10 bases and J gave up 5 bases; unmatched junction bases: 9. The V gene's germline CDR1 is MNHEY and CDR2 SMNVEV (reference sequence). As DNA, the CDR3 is TGTGCCACCAAGGCAGGGGGCGTGTATGGCTACACCTTC. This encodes CATKAGGVYGYTF.

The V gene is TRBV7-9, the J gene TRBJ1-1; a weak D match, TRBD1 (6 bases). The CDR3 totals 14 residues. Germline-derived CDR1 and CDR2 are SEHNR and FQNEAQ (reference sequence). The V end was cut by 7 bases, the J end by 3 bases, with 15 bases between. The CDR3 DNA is TGTGCCAGCAACATAGGACAGTTCGACACTGAAGCTTTCTTT. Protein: CASNIGQFDTEAFF.

CDR3 sequence: CASSPSGNQPQHF. Written as DNA, the CDR3 is TGTGCCAGCAGCCCGTCGGGCAATCAGCCCCAGCATTTT. V is TRBV7-9 and J is TRBJ1-5; D gene unclear. Trimming pared 5 bases from V and 2 bases from J, leaving 7 bases between. Germline CDR1 and CDR2: SEHNR and FQNEAQ (reference sequence). This CDR3 spans 13 amino acids.

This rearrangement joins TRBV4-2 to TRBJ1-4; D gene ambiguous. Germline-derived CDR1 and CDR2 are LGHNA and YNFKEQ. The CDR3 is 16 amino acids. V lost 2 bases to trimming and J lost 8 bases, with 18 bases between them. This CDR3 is CASSQLGPGSPEKLFF. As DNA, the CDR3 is TGTGCCAGCAGCCAACTCGGGCCGGGCAGCCCCGAAAAACTGTTTTTT.

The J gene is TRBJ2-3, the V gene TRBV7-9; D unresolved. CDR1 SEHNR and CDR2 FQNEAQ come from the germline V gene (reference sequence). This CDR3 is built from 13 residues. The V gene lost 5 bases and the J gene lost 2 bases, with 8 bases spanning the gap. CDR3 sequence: CASSPSLTDTQYF. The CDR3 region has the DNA TGTGCCAGCAGCCCATCGCTCACAGATACGCAGTATTTT.